These T cell receptor beta chains were read from a single sample in a study of blood T cell repertoires in COVID-19. Only in-frame clones appear in the TCRdb table, and some are missing; sequencing was by immunoSEQ multiplex PCR. Among 300,000 or so clones, around 86% were seen once, and the ten largest hold 1%. Specimen: peripheral blood. These receptors all come from a man over 45 with active or convalescent COVID-19. Each CDR3 is given with its conserved first and last residue. D genes are given only for firm matches. Part of the rows lack a size; the others show once, few, many or a class for expanded clones.

TRBJ1-2 TRBV9 14 - - TGTGCCAGCAGCGACCAGGGGACCAACTATGGCTACACCTTC CASSDQGTNYGYTF
TRBJ1-5 TRBV30 16 - TRBD1 TGTGCCTGGAGTGTGGGACAGGGCGTACCCGATCAGCCCCAGCATTTT CAWSVGQGVPDQPQHF
TRBJ1-3 TRBV6-5 14 - - TGTGCCAGCAGTCGGGGAGACGCTGGAAACACCATATATTTT CASSRGDAGNTIYF
TRBJ1-6 TRBV30 13 - - TGTGCCTGGAGTGCCAACTTGGATTCACCCCTCCACTTT CAWSANLDSPLHF
TRBJ1-6 TRBV19 15 - - TGTGCCACCGGACCCGGGGATGTCTATAATTCACCCCTCCACTTT CATGPGDVYNSPLHF
TRBJ2-3 TRBV18 15 - TRBD2 TGTGCCAGCTCACCCGGGCTAGCGGGCACAGATACGCAGTATTTT CASSPGLAGTDTQYF
TRBJ1-5 TRBV19 15 - - TGTGCCAGTAGTATCCGGGGGGCTGGTAATCAGCCCCAGCATTTT CASSIRGAGNQPQHF
TRBJ1-6 TRBV4-3 15 - - TGCGCCAGCAGCCAAGAACCGAACTTGAATTCACCCCTCCACTTT CASSQEPNLNSPLHF
TRBJ1-1 TRBV5-1 14 - - TGCGCCAGCAGCAAACAGGGCGGTAGCACTGAAGCTTTCTTT CASSKQGGSTEAFF
TRBJ1-1 TRBV28 11 - TRBD1 TGTGCCAGCAGTTTCAGACAGGGGACTTTCTTT CASSFRQGTFF
TRBJ1-5 TRBV12-3/TRBV12-4 11 - - TGTGCCAGCAGTACCGGGGAACCCCAGCATTTT CASSTGEPQHF
TRBJ1-2 TRBV27 13 - TRBD1 TGTGCCAGCAGTGCCAGGGGGGACTATGGCTACACCTTC CASSARGDYGYTF
TRBJ1-5 TRBV30 14 few TRBD1 TGTGCCTGGAGTGTGGCAGGGGGCGATCAGCCCCAGCATTTT CAWSVAGGDQPQHF
TRBJ2-2 TRBV27 17 - TRBD1 TGTGCCAGCAGCCACCCGGTAGGGGACAGGAACACCGGGGAGCTGTTTTTT CASSHPVGDRNTGELFF
TRBJ1-4 TRBV30 13 - - TGTGCCTGGAGTTTGGGACACAATGAAAAACTGTTTTTT CAWSLGHNEKLFF
TRBJ1-4 TRBV5-1 15 - - TGCGCCAGCAGCTTGGCCGGGACGGGGGAGGAAAAACTGTTTTTT CASSLAGTGEEKLFF
TRBJ2-4 TRBV6-5 14 - TRBD1 TGTGCCAGCAAGTTGGACAGGGGGAGAAACATTCAGTACTTC CASKLDRGRNIQYF
TRBJ1-4 TRBV18 18 - TRBD1 TGTGCCAGCTCACCAATGGTGGGATTCGGGACAGGGAATGAAAAACTGTTTTTT CASSPMVGFGTGNEKLFF
TRBJ1-1 TRBV28 14 - - TGTGCCAGCAGTACCCCGACAGGGAACACTGAAGCTTTCTTT CASSTPTGNTEAFF
TRBJ1-2 TRBV19 13 - - TGTGCCAGTAGTATGTCAGCTAACTATGGCTACACCTTC CASSMSANYGYTF
TRBJ2-7 TRBV7-2 14 - - TGTGCCAGCAGCTTTGGCGGGCGAACCTACGAGCAGTACTTC CASSFGGRTYEQYF
TRBJ1-6 TRBV24-1 14 once - TGTGCCACCAGTGATTACCCGGAGGGTTCACCCCTCCACTTT CATSDYPEGSPLHF
TRBJ1-1 TRBV18 14 - - TGTGCCAGCTCACCAGGCAGTATGAACACTGAAGCTTTCTTT CASSPGSMNTEAFF
TRBJ2-3 TRBV28 13 - - TGTGCCAGCAGTCCGGCGCTCGGGGATACGCAGTATTTT CASSPALGDTQYF
TRBJ1-6 TRBV19 13 - TRBD1 TGTGCCAGCAGAGACAGGGCTAATTCACCCCTCCACTTT CASRDRANSPLHF
TRBJ2-2 TRBV19 13 - - TGTGCCAGTAGTCCCGACTGGAACGGGGAGCTGTTTTTT CASSPDWNGELFF
TRBJ1-2 TRBV28 15 - - TGTGCCAGCAGCCGGGCAGGGGCCGCATTAGGCGGCTACACCTTC CASSRAGAALGGYTF
TRBJ1-2 TRBV19 13 - - TGTGCCAGTAGTTCCACAGGGTCTGGTGGCTACACCTTC CASSSTGSGGYTF
TRBJ1-1 TRBV24-1 12 - - TGTGCCACCAGTGATTTGGCGGGGAGGGCTTTCTTT CATSDLAGRAFF
TRBJ2-2 TRBV10-3 19 - TRBD1 TGTGCCATCAGTGTGACGAGACAGGGGGCAGATTCGAACACCGGGGAGCTGTTTTTT CAISVTRQGADSNTGELFF
TRBJ2-3 TRBV9 15 - - TGTGCCAGCAGAGTAGGGCTTTCTAGCACAGATACGCAGTATTTT CASRVGLSSTDTQYF
TRBJ1-3 TRBV15 16 - - TGTGCCACCAGCAGAGAATTCGCGGGGGCTGGAAACACCATATATTTT CATSREFAGAGNTIYF
TRBJ1-2 TRBV4-3 13 - - TGCGCCACCGGCGAGGGGGTGCGCTATGGCTACACCTTC CATGEGVRYGYTF
TRBJ2-3 TRBV11-3 14 - - TGTGCCAGCAGCTTAGATCGTAGCGGAGATACGCAGTATTTT CASSLDRSGDTQYF
TRBJ2-2 TRBV28 15 - TRBD2 TGTGCCAGCAGTTCTACTAGCGGCCCCACCGGGGAGCTGTTTTTT CASSSTSGPTGELFF
TRBJ2-3 TRBV6-2/TRBV6-3 18 - TRBD1 TGTGCCAGCAGTTACTCGATAATGAGGGGGCTAGGCACAGATACGCAGTATTTT CASSYSIMRGLGTDTQYF
TRBJ2-1 TRBV6-6 14 - - TGTGCCAGCAGGTTCAGGGCGACCTACAATGAGCAGTTCTTC CASRFRATYNEQFF
TRBJ2-2 TRBV27 13 - - TGTGCCAGCAGTTTAAACAGGATTGGGGAGCTGTTTTTT CASSLNRIGELFF
TRBJ2-1 TRBV28 17 once TRBD2 TGTGCCAGCTACAGTTTTTGGGCTAGCGGAGGCAAGAATGAGCAGTTCTTC CASYSFWASGGKNEQFF
TRBJ1-1 TRBV28 15 - TRBD1 TGTGCCAGCAGAGCCGACAGGGGATGGAACACTGAAGCTTTCTTT CASRADRGWNTEAFF
TRBJ1-6 TRBV5-1 15 once - TGCGCCAGCAGCTTGGCTGGAACAAGGGTGGAGGCCCTCCACTTT CASSLAGTRVEALHF
TRBJ2-1 TRBV5-1 15 - TRBD2 TGCGCCAGCAGCCCAAGCGGGAGCTCCTACAATGAGCAGTTCTTC CASSPSGSSYNEQFF